A selection of T cell receptor beta chains follows, all from one sample in a study of blood T cells in healthy people across ages. TCRdb passed the 5' RACE reads through MiXCR, listing each CDR3 protein once. Seen here are approximately 350,000 distinct CDR3 sequences, about 52% observed once, and the top ten hold over 40%. Sequenced input: blood. The receptors were sampled from a man between 60 and 75 years old in good health. Each CDR3 is given with its conserved first and last residue. A D gene is named only where the DNA matches it firmly. A row's size may be missing; if present it is once, few, many or a size class.

d_call	v_call	j_call	clone_size	cdr3_nt	cdr3_aa
-	TRBV28	TRBJ2-7	few	TGTGCCAGCAGTTTACTCCAGGACGTCCTCTACGAGCAGTACTTC	CASSLLQDVLYEQYF
-	TRBV18	TRBJ2-4	few	TGTGCCAGCTCACCACCTGAACAGCGAGCCAAAAACATTCAGTACTTC	CASSPPEQRAKNIQYF
-	TRBV29-1	TRBJ2-3	-	TGCAGCGTAGAGGGGGACTACACAGATACGCAGTATTTT	CSVEGDYTDTQYF
-	TRBV6-6	TRBJ2-7	-	TGTGCCAGCAGTTACTCGGTAAAGGCCGCCTACGAGCAGTACTTC	CASSYSVKAAYEQYF
TRBD2	TRBV6-5	TRBJ2-5	-	TGTGCCAGCAGTTACGGACTAGCGGGGATCCAAGAGACCCCGTACTTC	CASSYGLAGIQETPYF
TRBD2	TRBV7-2	TRBJ2-7	-	TGTGCCAGCAGCCCGGGACTAGCGACCTACGAGCAGTACTTC	CASSPGLATYEQYF
-	TRBV11-2	TRBJ2-7	-	TGTGCCAGCAGCTTAGAGCGCACCTCCTACGAGCAGTACTTC	CASSLERTSYEQYF
-	TRBV6-2/TRBV6-3	TRBJ1-2	-	TGTGCCAGCAGTTGGCCGGGGGGCTACACCTTC	CASSWPGGYTF
-	TRBV2	TRBJ1-6	once	TGTGCCAGCAGTGAAGGGGAGGGGATGAGGCCACCCCTCCACTTT	CASSEGEGMRPPLHF
-	TRBV4-3	TRBJ1-2	-	TGCGCCAGCAGCCAAGAAGGGGCGTGGGGGGGCTACACCTTC	CASSQEGAWGGYTF
TRBD2	TRBV13	TRBJ2-7	-	TGTGCCAGCAGCCCACCCAGGACTAGCGTTCAGGCTTCTGTGGTTGAGCAGTACTTC	CASSPPRTSVQASVVEQYF
TRBD1	TRBV7-2	TRBJ2-3	-	TGTGCCAGCAGCCCCAAGAGGGGGCCTCAAGATACGCAGTATTTT	CASSPKRGPQDTQYF
-	TRBV11-2	TRBJ2-4	few	TGTGCCAGCAGCTTGGGGGCGGGGACTCCAAAAAACATTCAGTACTTC	CASSLGAGTPKNIQYF
-	TRBV20-1	TRBJ1-1	once	TGCAGTGCCGGGGGGGGATTGAGGACTGAAGCTTTCTTT	CSAGGGLRTEAFF
-	TRBV7-2	TRBJ2-3	few	TGTGCCAGCAGCTTGGCCCACACAGATACGCAGTATTTT	CASSLAHTDTQYF
TRBD1	TRBV28	TRBJ2-1	-	TGTGCCAGCAGTCCGGACAGGGTTTACTCCTACAATGAGCAGTTCTTC	CASSPDRVYSYNEQFF
TRBD1	TRBV2	TRBJ2-7	few	TGTGCCAGCAGCGCGACAGGGGGCTACGAGCAGTACTTC	CASSATGGYEQYF
TRBD2	TRBV7-2	TRBJ2-3	once	TGTGCCAGCAGCTTAGTCCCGACTAGCCCTGCCACAGATACGCAGTATTTT	CASSLVPTSPATDTQYF
-	TRBV6-1	TRBJ2-7	-	TGTGCCAGCAGTGAGGCAGGGGCGGAGTACGAGCAGTACTTC	CASSEAGAEYEQYF
-	TRBV6-6	TRBJ2-3	few	TGTGCCAGCAGTTATTTGGGCCCCCCACCAGATACGCAGTATTTT	CASSYLGPPPDTQYF
-	TRBV7-9	TRBJ1-2	-	TGTGCCAGCAGCACAGGCCAGCCCGGCTACACCTTC	CASSTGQPGYTF
-	TRBV20-1	TRBJ2-1	-	TGCAGTGTCCCCACCATACCAAGACGAGCGGATTTCAATGAGCAGTTCTTC	CSVPTIPRRADFNEQFF
-	TRBV12-3/TRBV12-4	TRBJ2-2	many	TGTGCCAGCAGTCCCTCGGCTTTGAGAAGCGGGGAGCTGTTTTTT	CASSPSALRSGELFF
TRBD1	TRBV10-3	TRBJ2-7	few	TGTGCCATCAGTGGAGGGACAGGGTCCGGCTACGAGCAGTACTTC	CAISGGTGSGYEQYF
-	TRBV9	TRBJ2-5	-	TGTGCCAGCAGCGCCCGGACCGGAGAGACCCAGTACTTC	CASSARTGETQYF
-	TRBV2	TRBJ1-2	-	TGTGCCAGCAGTGAGAGGACAGCCTATGGCTACACCTTC	CASSERTAYGYTF
TRBD1	TRBV4-2	TRBJ2-2	-	TGTGCCAGCAGCCAGGGCAGGGGGCTTTTAGAAACCGGGGAGCTGTTTTTT	CASSQGRGLLETGELFF
-	TRBV3-1	TRBJ1-1	-	TGTGCCAGCAGCCAAGAGAGGGGCAGGGGGAACACTGAAGCTTTCTTT	CASSQERGRGNTEAFF
-	TRBV18	TRBJ2-3	few	TGTGCCAGCTCACCCAGTGGTGAAGATACGCAGTATTTT	CASSPSGEDTQYF
TRBD1	TRBV5-1	TRBJ2-1	-	TGCGCCAGCAGCTGGGGGGACAGGGGTCGGAATGAGCAGTTCTTC	CASSWGDRGRNEQFF
-	TRBV6-6	TRBJ2-1	few	TGTGCCAGCAGTTATGAGGGTTCGGCTGAGCAGTTCTTC	CASSYEGSAEQFF